The 10 T cell receptor beta chains reported below all come from one sample, sequenced in a study of blood T cell repertoires in COVID-19. Method: immunoSEQ multiplex PCR; TCRdb's copy keeps in-frame clones and lacks some. The sample includes 150,000 to 170,000 clones, around 83% of them seen just once. The sequencing input was peripheral blood. The receptors shown here come from a woman in her sixties or seventies with COVID-19, enrolled during active disease.

V and J are TRBV5-6 and TRBJ2-3; 10 bases align to TRBD1. Germline V CDR1 and CDR2: SGHDT, YYEEEE. CDR3 length equals 15 residues. V lost 2 bases and J lost 2; bases outside the gene matches: 2. CDR3 in amino acids: CASSFGTGDTDTQYF. In DNA form, the CDR3 reads TGTGCCAGCAGCTTCGGGACAGGGGACACAGATACGCAGTATTTT.

This clone appeared a few times. V and J are TRBV6-5 and TRBJ1-5, with a possible D match to TRBD1 (6 bases). V was cut by 8 bases and J by 5 bases, with 16 bases left in between. The CDR3 runs to 14 residues. The germline CDR1 and CDR2 sequences are MNHEY and SVGAGI. The CDR3 DNA reads TGTGCCAGCCTCGCATCTCAGGGGTATCAGCCCCAGCATTTT. Translating gives CASLASQGYQPQHF.

The table lists this clone with a few counts. The chain is built from TRBV18 and TRBJ2-1; 7 bases line up with TRBD1. V was pared by 2 bases and J by 4 bases, with 2 bases of the junction left unmatched. Germline V gene data show CDR1 as KGHSH and CDR2 as LQKENI. The CDR3 covers 14 residues. CDR3: CASSPGTAYNEQFF. The CDR3 coding sequence is TGTGCCAGCTCACCAGGGACAGCTTACAATGAGCAGTTCTTC.

This clone was detected many times. J is TRBJ2-3 and V is TRBV4-1; 12 bases agree with TRBD1. The CDR3 is 15 amino acids. Germline V gene lookup returns CDR1 MGHRA and CDR2 YSYEKL. V lost 8 bases and J lost 5; bases outside the gene matches: 8. Here the CDR3 DNA reads TGCGCCAGCGAAGTGGGACAGGGGGCGCGAGATACGCAGTATTTT. As protein: CASEVGQGARDTQYF.

This clone has only one observation. The J gene is TRBJ1-1, the V gene TRBV3-1 (or the pseudogene TRBV3-2); TRBD1 might be the D (6 bases). The CDR3 contains 16 residues. Trimming took 10 bases from V and 5 from J, leaving 26 bases between them. Germline lookup yields CDR1 LGHDT and CDR2 YNNKEL (reference sequence). CDR3 bases: TGTGCCACCCGTCCCGCCAAGATTGGACAGCGGACTGAAGCTTTCTTT. Protein sequence: CATRPAKIGQRTEAFF.

This chain connects TRBV7-9 to TRBJ1-2, with 9 positions matching TRBD1. Germline CDR1 is SEHNR and CDR2 is FQNEAQ (reference sequence). This CDR3 region has 12 residues. V was clipped by 5 bases and J by 8 bases; unmatched bases: 3. This chain's CDR3 is CASSGQGRGYTF. CDR3 DNA: TGTGCCAGCAGCGGACAGGGGAGAGGCTACACCTTC.

The gene calls are TRBV7-9 and TRBJ1-1, with 7 bases fitting TRBD1. Germline V gene lookup returns CDR1 SEHNR and CDR2 FQNEAQ (reference sequence). This CDR3 is built from 15 residues. V shed 5 bases, J shed 4 bases, and the junction held 10 bases outside the gene matches. CDR3 nucleotide sequence: TGTGCCAGCAGCCCGGGACAGACGTGGGGCACTGAAGCTTTCTTT. Encoded protein: CASSPGQTWGTEAFF.

The chain is built from TRBV19 and TRBJ1-1; D is possibly TRBD1 (6 bases). CDR1 is LNHDA and CDR2 is SQIVND in the germline V gene (reference sequence). This CDR3 is 13 amino acids long. V was cut by 3 bases and J by 7 bases, with 12 bases left in between. The CDR3 loop reads CASSIPDRSEAFF. The CDR3 nucleotides are TGTGCCAGTAGTATCCCCGACAGGAGTGAAGCTTTCTTT.

This clone came up a few times. J is TRBJ2-1 and V is TRBV12-3 or TRBV12-4, with D perhaps TRBD2 (5 bases). Trimming cost V 1 base and J 5 bases, with 6 bases left between them. The CDR3 spans 13 residues. In nucleotides, the CDR3 is TGTGCCAGCAGTTTAGTCGGGAACAATGAGCAGTTCTTC. This gives the protein CASSLVGNNEQFF.

The chain uses TRBV6-5 and TRBJ1-5; D gene unclear. Between the trimmed V and J ends, which lost 7 bases and 0 bases, there was a span of 10 bases. Per the germline V gene, CDR1 is MNHEY and CDR2 is SVGAGI. CDR3 length: 14 residues. CDR3 region: CASIATYSNQPQHF. The CDR3 DNA is TGTGCCAGCATCGCTACTTATAGCAATCAGCCCCAGCATTTT.